These 26 T cell receptor beta chains share one sample of origin, sequenced in a study of T cells after somatic rescue of genetic block (dated by TCRdb to the early 2020s). Library construction relied on the immunoSEQ multiplex PCR assay. In its TCRdb copy, this immuneACCESS table keeps in-frame sequences only and misses some clones. Where compared with another copy, unresolved V genes explain less than half of these, and the others have no known cause. The sample includes 100,000 to 120,000 clones, with around nine tenths observed a single time. Of the sample, approximately 1.3% is held by the ten largest clones. The sequenced material came from peripheral blood mononuclear cells (PBMCs). These receptors were taken from a woman aged 18 to 35.

This clone turned up a few times. The chain employs TRBV6-5 and TRBJ1-6, with TRBD1 matching 8 bases. The CDR3 runs 14 residues. V lost 5 bases and J lost 9; bases outside the gene matches: 6. CDR1 is MNHEY, CDR2 SVGAGI, per germline. Written as DNA, the CDR3 is TGTGCCAGCAGTGGTTCAGGGGGCGCTTCACCCCTCCACTTT. Amino acids: CASSGSGGASPLHF.

V is TRBV2 and J is TRBJ2-7; 7 bases map to TRBD1. With 4 bases clipped from V and 1 base from J, the junction kept 4 bases outside the gene matches. There are 14 residues in the CDR3. Germline V gene lookup returns CDR1 SNHLY and CDR2 FYNNEI. In nucleotides, the CDR3 is TGTGCCAGCAGTGGAGGGACAGCTTCCTACGAGCAGTACTTC. Its translation is CASSGGTASYEQYF.

Written as DNA, the CDR3 is TGTGCCAGCTCACCACCGGTAGAGACCAGCAGGAGTGAAGCTTTCTTT. As protein: CASSPPVETSRSEAFF. The rearrangement uses TRBV18 and TRBJ1-1; D gene uncertain. The germline V and J ends were trimmed by 0 bases and 7 bases, with 18 bases remaining between them. The germline gives CDR1 KGHSH, CDR2 LQKENI. The length of the CDR3 is 16 residues. The whole variable domain, remainder taken from reference TRBV18 and TRBJ1-1, is NAGVMQNPRHLVRRRGQEARLRCSPMKGHSHVYWYRQLPEEGLKFMVYLQKENIIDESGMPKERFSAEFPKEGPSILRIQQVVRGDSAAYFCASSPPVETSRSEAFFGQGTRLTVV.

The V call is TRBV27, the J call TRBJ1-4, with a possible D match to TRBD1 (6 bases). The V gene's germline CDR1 is MNHEY and CDR2 SMNVEV (reference sequence). There are 13 residues in the CDR3. V was pared by 5 bases and J by 4 bases, with 8 bases between. CDR3 sequence reads: CASSNRVNEKLFF. For the CDR3, the DNA is TGTGCCAGCAGTAACAGGGTTAATGAAAAACTGTTTTTT. The full variable domain, rest sourced from reference TRBV27 and TRBJ1-4, is EAQVTQNPRYLITVTGKKLTVTCSQNMNHEYMSWYRQDPGLGLRQIYYSMNVEVTDKGDVPEGYKVSRKEKRNFPLILESPSPNQTSLYFCASSNRVNEKLFFGSGTQLSVL.

The V call is TRBV7-9, the J call TRBJ2-3; D possibly corresponds to TRBD2 (5 bases). This CDR3 region has 18 residues. Between the trimmed V and J ends, which lost 5 bases and 2 bases, there was a span of 23 bases. CDR1 and CDR2 (germline): SEHNR, FQNEAQ (reference sequence). CDR3 residues: CASSPKRLMEATTDTQYF. CDR3 nucleotides: TGTGCCAGCAGCCCGAAGAGATTAATGGAGGCCACCACAGATACGCAGTATTTT. Supplemented by reference TRBV7-9 and TRBJ2-3, the full variable domain reads DTGVSQNPRHKITKRGQNVTFRCDPISEHNRLYWYRQTLGQGPEFLTYFQNEAQLEKSRLLSDRFSAERPKGSFSTLEIQRTEQGDSAMYLCASSPKRLMEATTDTQYFGPGTRLTVL.

This chain links TRBV6-5 with TRBJ2-1; the D is unclear. The CDR3 runs 14 residues. The germline V gene has CDR1 MNHEY and CDR2 SVGAGI. V shed 5 bases and J shed 0 bases, with 8 bases lying between them. The CDR3 sequence is CASSHDNSYNEQFF. In nucleotides, the CDR3 is TGTGCCAGCAGTCACGACAACTCCTACAATGAGCAGTTCTTC.

This chain joins TRBV5-6 and TRBJ2-2, with 7 bases that match TRBD2. The V and J ends lost 1 base and 3 bases, in that order; junction bases with no gene match: 6. Per the germline V gene, CDR1 is SGHDT and CDR2 is YYEEEE. The CDR3 runs 16 residues. CDR3 sequence (DNA): TGTGCCAGCAGCTTGATCGGGGGGTCGGACACCGGGGAGCTGTTTTTT. Its translation: CASSLIGGSDTGELFF.

The CDR3 reads CASSLQGDSPSVGYTF. The CDR3 DNA is TGTGCCAGCAGCTTACAAGGGGACAGCCCTTCGGTTGGCTACACCTTC. The chain links TRBV7-8 to TRBJ1-2; 7 bases agree with TRBD1. Per germline, CDR1 SGHVS and CDR2 FQNEAQ. This CDR3 has 16 amino acids. Germline trimming cut 2 bases from V and 7 bases from J; bases unmatched to any gene: 13.

The chain employs TRBV27 and TRBJ1-1; weak D call: TRBD1 (6 bases). Germline loops: CDR1 MNHEY, CDR2 SMNVEV (reference sequence). The CDR3 spans 13 residues. The V end was cut by 2 bases, the J end by 7 bases, with 11 bases between. Written as DNA, the CDR3 is TGTGCCAGCAGTTTAGAGGCAGGGGTTGAAGCTTTCTTT. Translating gives CASSLEAGVEAFF.

The chain employs TRBV5-1 and TRBJ2-7, with D perhaps TRBD1 or TRBD2 (5 bases each). V lost 1 base, J lost 4 bases, and 12 bases lay in between. Germline loops: CDR1 SGHRS, CDR2 YFSETQ. This CDR3 spans 14 amino acids. CDR3 nucleotides: TGCGCCAGCAGCTTGACCGGGACCGAATACGAGCAGTACTTC. Translating gives CASSLTGTEYEQYF.

The rearrangement joins TRBV7-2 to TRBJ1-3; 7 nucleotides line up with TRBD1. The CDR3 totals 19 residues. V lost 4 bases to trimming and J lost 0 bases; unmatched junction nucleotides: 15. The V gene's germline CDR1 is SGHTA and CDR2 FQGNSA. CDR3 in amino acids: CASSSQFWAGTDSGNTIYF. In DNA, the CDR3 is TGTGCCAGCAGCTCCCAGTTTTGGGCCGGGACAGACTCTGGAAACACCATATATTTT.

This clone was counted once. The chain uses TRBV4-3 and TRBJ2-3, with D tentatively TRBD2 (5 bases). Trimming cost V 0 bases and J 6 bases, with 7 bases left between them. The CDR3 runs 13 residues. Germline V lookup: CDR1 LGHNA, CDR2 YSLEER. The CDR3 sequence: CASSQDGSDTQYF. In DNA, the CDR3 is TGCGCCAGCAGCCAAGATGGGAGCGATACGCAGTATTTT.

The chain couples TRBV7-9 to TRBJ2-5; D assignment may be TRBD1 or TRBD2 (5 bases each). V lost 6 bases and J 1 base, leaving 12 bases between the germline ends. The CDR3 length is 14 residues. Looked up from germline, CDR1 is SEHNR and CDR2 is FQNEAQ (reference sequence). CDR3 coding DNA: TGTGCCAGCAGGGGGCAGGACTTCCAAGAGACCCAGTACTTC. Translated: CASRGQDFQETQYF.

The chain couples TRBV11-2 to TRBJ2-7; D perhaps matches TRBD1 (6 bases). The V gene's germline CDR1 is SGHAT and CDR2 FQNNGV. The CDR3 sequence is 16 residues long. Trimming removed 5 bases from V and 3 bases from J, with 20 bases in between. CDR3 amino acids: CASSPGQSKKFYEQYF. As DNA, the CDR3 is TGTGCCAGCAGCCCTGGACAGTCCAAAAAGTTCTACGAGCAGTACTTC.

This clone was found once. This chain joins TRBV28 and TRBJ1-6, with D perhaps matching TRBD1 (5 bases). With 7 bases removed from V and 9 bases from J, the gap between germline ends came to 19 bases. This CDR3 region has 15 residues. Germline V gene lookup returns CDR1 MDHEN and CDR2 SYDVKM. The CDR3 DNA sequence: TGTGCCAGCACCCTAGGGGCGGCGGGGAGTTCACCCCTCCACTTT. Translation: CASTLGAAGSSPLHF.

As DNA, the CDR3 is TGTGCCAGCAGGTCACCGGGACGGTTATACGAGCAGTACTTC. Protein sequence: CASRSPGRLYEQYF. The chain recombines TRBV6-6 with TRBJ2-7; D might be TRBD1 or TRBD2, each matching 5 bases. The V and J ends lost 6 bases and 4 bases respectively, with 16 bases between them. CDR3 length: 14 residues. CDR1 is MNHNY and CDR2 is SVGAGI in the germline V gene (reference sequence).

The DNA of the CDR3 is TGTGCCTGGACAGGGAACAATGAGCAGTTCTTC. Translation gives CAWTGNNEQFF. This sequence joins TRBV30 and TRBJ2-1; D may be TRBD1 (5 bases). Germline V CDR1 and CDR2: GTSNPN, SVGIG (reference sequence). This CDR3 has 11 amino acids. Between the trimmed V and J ends, which lost 4 bases and 5 bases, there was a span of 6 bases. The full variable domain, completed using reference TRBV30 and TRBJ2-1, is SQTIHQWPATLVQPVGSPLSLECTVEGTSNPNLYWYRQAAGRGLQLLFYSVGIGQISSEVPQNLSASRPQDRQFILSSKKLLLSDSGFYLCAWTGNNEQFFGPGTRLTVL.

The genes are TRBV5-4 and TRBJ2-5; 7 bases agree with TRBD1. The J segment lost 4 bases and the V segment lost 4 bases, leaving 13 bases of the junction unmatched. Germline V gene lookup returns CDR1 SGHNT and CDR2 YYREEE (reference sequence). CDR3 length: 16 amino acids. CDR3 DNA sequence: TGTGCCAGCAGCGTTGCCAGGGGGTGGGGAGCAGAGACCCAGTACTTC. Its protein product is CASSVARGWGAETQYF.

The chain couples TRBV15 to TRBJ1-4; tentative D call: TRBD1 (5 bases). This CDR3 comprises 15 residues. The germline CDR1 and CDR2 sequences are LNHNV and YYDKDF (reference sequence). V lost 5 bases to trimming and J lost 6 bases, with 16 bases between them. The CDR3 coding sequence is TGTGCCACCAGCCCCCGGGGGAGGGACTATGAAAAACTGTTTTTT. This codes for CATSPRGRDYEKLFF.

On this clone itself: Other DNA sequences from this sample encode an identical CDR3 as well. The genes are TRBV4-3 and TRBJ2-7; 9 bases fit TRBD1. V lost 4 bases and J lost 5; bases outside the gene matches: 6. Germline V lookup: CDR1 LGHNA, CDR2 YSLEER. This CDR3 has 14 amino acids. The DNA of the CDR3 is TGCGCCAGCAGCCCGGGACAGGGAACAGACGAGCAGTACTTC. This encodes CASSPGQGTDEQYF.

V gene TRBV5-5 combines with J gene TRBJ1-2; D uncertain. The CDR3 is 12 residues long. Deletions cut 3 bases from V and 3 bases from J, with 6 bases between. Germline CDR1 reads SGHKS; CDR2 reads YYEKEE (reference sequence). For the CDR3, the DNA is TGTGCCAGCAGCTCGAGGGACTATGGCTACACCTTC. This sequence encodes CASSSRDYGYTF.

The V gene is TRBV4-2, the J gene TRBJ2-5, with 8 bases fitting TRBD2. Trimming cost V 4 bases and J 5 bases; bases outside gene matches: 3. Germline V lookup: CDR1 LGHNA, CDR2 YNFKEQ. This CDR3 is 13 amino acids long. CDR3 nucleotide sequence: TGTGCCAGCAGCCGAGGGACTAGTGAGACCCAGTACTTC. It yields the protein CASSRGTSETQYF.

This chain connects TRBV20-1 to TRBJ1-4; possible D gene TRBD1, 5 bases. The CDR3 has 10 amino acids. V lost 6 bases, J lost 13 bases, and 12 bases lay in between. Germline CDR1 reads DFQATT; CDR2 reads SNEGSKA (reference sequence). The CDR3 DNA sequence: TGCAGTGCCCTGGGGGAGATACTGTTTTTT. It yields the protein CSALGEILFF.

The rearrangement joins TRBV7-2 to TRBJ1-6; 7 bases fit TRBD1. Trimming at V came to 5 bases and at J to 10 bases, leaving 5 bases not matched to a gene. The CDR3 contains 13 residues. CDR1 is SGHTA, CDR2 FQGNSA, per germline. CDR3 nucleotides: TGTGCCAGCAGCACCGACAGGGAATCACCCCTCCACTTT. Protein sequence: CASSTDRESPLHF.

V and J are TRBV10-3 and TRBJ2-1; D is ambiguous. Trimming removed 8 bases from V and 5 bases from J, with 16 bases in between. Looked up from germline, CDR1 is ENHRY and CDR2 is SYGVKD. The CDR3 contains 14 residues. CDR3 coding DNA: TGTGCCATCCGGCCCCCTCACTTGAACAATGAGCAGTTCTTC. Its protein is CAIRPPHLNNEQFF.

The chain is built from TRBV11-2 and TRBJ2-1; 12 bases are shared with TRBD2. The CDR3 consists of 17 residues. CDR1 and CDR2 (germline): SGHAT, FQNNGV. The trim removed 2 bases at V and 7 bases at J, leaving 9 bases unmatched. CDR3 in DNA: TGTGCCAGCAGCTTACGCCCACTAGCGGGGGGCCAGAATGAGCAGTTCTTC. It codes for CASSLRPLAGGQNEQFF.